A single sample is the source of the 10 T cell receptor beta chains below, sequenced in a study of beta chain features in type 1 diabetes. Reverse transcription of all isolated RNA meant that expressed TCRB transcripts were sequenced. The data were produced by immunoSEQ multiplex PCR, yet TCRdb's version contains in-frame clones alone and is incomplete. The table lists about 360,000 clones, roughly 12% of them singletons. The specimen was naive CD4+ T cells from blood. The receptors stem from a man aged 18 to 35 in good health.

V gene TRBV28 combines with J gene TRBJ2-7; 8 positions match TRBD2. Germline V gives CDR1 MDHEN, CDR2 SYDVKM. V was pared by 4 bases and J by 7 bases, with 9 bases of the junction left unmatched. This CDR3 contains 14 residues. The CDR3 nucleotides are TGTGCCAGCAGTTCGGGACTAGGCTCGGGGGAGCAGTACTTC. Encoded protein: CASSSGLGSGEQYF.

The V call is TRBV4-2, the J call TRBJ2-7, with D possibly matching TRBD2 (5 bases). This CDR3 is 15 amino acids long. Germline CDR1 and CDR2: LGHNA and YNFKEQ. V was shortened by 0 bases and J by 4 bases, with 13 bases between the two germline ends. The CDR3 sequence is CASSQEPRGGYEQYF. The CDR3, as DNA: TGTGCCAGCAGCCAAGAACCACGAGGAGGTTACGAGCAGTACTTC.

This clone was seen more than once but under ten times. The chain combines TRBV6-6 with TRBJ2-3, with D maybe TRBD1 (5 bases). The germline V gene encodes CDR1 MNHNY and CDR2 SVGAGI (reference sequence). This CDR3 is 16 amino acids long. V dropped 7 bases and J dropped 8 bases, with 25 bases sitting between them. CDR3 loop: CASIEARTPLGATQYF. In nucleotides, the CDR3 is TGTGCCAGCATAGAAGCGCGCACTCCCTTAGGGGCTACGCAGTATTTT.

This clone was seen more than once but under ten times. The gene calls are TRBV30 and TRBJ2-3, with TRBD2 matching 10 bases. V gave up 5 bases and J gave up 6 bases; unmatched junction bases: 8. Germline lookup yields CDR1 GTSNPN and CDR2 SVGIG (reference sequence). This CDR3 is 14 amino acids long. The CDR3, as DNA: TGTGCCTGGGCAGGGGGACTAGCGACTGATACGCAGTATTTT. This encodes CAWAGGLATDTQYF.

This rearrangement joins TRBV19 to TRBJ2-5; D is possibly TRBD2 (5 bases). V shed 3 bases and J shed 5 bases, with 13 bases lying between them. Looked up from germline, CDR1 is LNHDA and CDR2 is SQIVND (reference sequence). The CDR3 loop spans 14 amino acids. CDR3 sequence reads: CASSIGRGLETQYF. In DNA, the CDR3 is TGTGCCAGTAGTATCGGTCGAGGGTTGGAGACCCAGTACTTC.

This chain connects TRBV20-1 to TRBJ2-1; D perhaps matches TRBD2 (6 bases). Germline V gene sequence: CDR1 DFQATT, CDR2 SNEGSKA (reference sequence). V was clipped by 3 bases and J by 12 bases, with 12 bases between them. This CDR3 contains 11 residues. The CDR3 sequence: CSASGGVGQFF. The CDR3 DNA follows: TGCAGTGCTAGTGGAGGGGTAGGGCAGTTCTTC.

The chain joins TRBV15 to TRBJ2-7; D is unresolved. Germline CDR1 reads LNHNV; CDR2 reads YYDKDF (reference sequence). V dropped 1 base and J dropped 6 bases, with 16 bases sitting between them. The CDR3 totals 15 residues. Here the CDR3 reads CATSRVGRAVSEQYF. The CDR3 DNA reads TGTGCCACCAGCAGAGTTGGCCGTGCGGTGTCCGAGCAGTACTTC.

This clone showed up many times. This chain joins TRBV7-9 and TRBJ2-3; 9 nucleotides match TRBD2. This CDR3 region has 15 residues. The J segment lost 4 bases and the V segment lost 3 bases, leaving 5 bases of the junction unmatched. Germline V gene sequence: CDR1 SEHNR, CDR2 FQNEAQ (reference sequence). The CDR3 nucleotides are TGTGCCAGCAGCTTCGGGACTAGCAGTGCAGATACGCAGTATTTT. It encodes CASSFGTSSADTQYF. Together with reference TRBV7-9 and TRBJ2-3, the CDR3 gives the full variable domain: DTGVSQNPRHKITKRGQNVTFRCDPISEHNRLYWYRQTLGQGPEFLTYFQNEAQLEKSRLLSDRFSAERPKGSFSTLEIQRTEQGDSAMYLCASSFGTSSADTQYFGPGTRLTVL.

The CDR3 sequence: CASSQVGVSGELFF. The CDR3 coding sequence is TGTGCCAGCAGCCAAGTCGGGGTGTCCGGGGAGCTGTTTTTT. The rearrangement uses TRBV4-2 and TRBJ2-2; D is possibly TRBD2 (5 bases). Trimming cost V 1 base and J 6 bases, with 9 bases left between them. CDR1 is LGHNA, CDR2 YNFKEQ, per germline. The CDR3 runs 14 residues.

J is TRBJ1-5 and V is TRBV28; D gene ambiguous. The V gene lost 6 bases and the J gene lost 9 bases, with 21 bases spanning the gap. There are 15 residues in the CDR3. CDR1 and CDR2 (germline): MDHEN, SYDVKM. The CDR3 is CASRGSGEGVRPQHF. The CDR3 bases are TGTGCCAGCAGGGGCTCCGGCGAGGGAGTAAGGCCCCAGCATTTT. Supplemented by reference TRBV28 and TRBJ1-5, the full variable domain reads DVKVTQSSRYLVKRTGEKVFLECVQDMDHENMFWYRQDPGLGLRLIYFSYDVKMKEKGDIPEGYSVSREKKERFSLILESASTNQTSMYLCASRGSGEGVRPQHFGDGTRLSIL.